This TCR beta chain was identified during a study of cytomegalovirus exposure and HLA in healthy donors. V lost 3 bases and J lost 9, with 12 bases in between. The V gene's germline CDR1 is MNHEY and CDR2 SMNVEV (reference sequence). The CDR3 has 13 residues. This clone was recorded a few times. Measured with immunoSEQ multiplex PCR; TCRdb has only the in-frame clones, and not every one. This table has 89,000 or so clones, around 93% appearing once. The clonotype comes from a woman aged 30 to 39 in good health and CMV-seropositive. V and J are TRBV27 and TRBJ2-1; TRBD2 is a possible D gene (6 bases). What was sequenced was PBMCs. This CDR3 is CASSFSPSVEQFF. In nucleotides, the CDR3 is TGTGCCAGCAGTTTTTCTCCTAGCGTTGAGCAGTTCTTC.